This T cell receptor (beta chain) stems from a study of identical twins. Overall study results and limits: Whereas memory repertoires showed no such difference, abundant cord blood beta clonotypes carried fewer insertions.

TCRdb fed the 5' RACE reads into MiXCR, producing one record per CDR3 protein. The repertoire has hundreds of thousands of distinct CDR3 sequences, approximately 18% of them found once; the top ten carry roughly 14%. The CDR3 loop spans 13 amino acids. Trimming took off 7 bases at V and 9 bases at J, with 13 bases between the two ends. CDR1 is KGHSH, CDR2 LQKENI, per germline. Comment on this clonotype: Antigen specificity is unknown.

These data were also reused for a study on T cells expressing NK-cell markers. That source notes: TCR beta repertoires came from sorted CD3+CD56+NKG2C+, CD3+CD56+NKG2C- and CD3+CD56-NKG2C+ T cells. Similarly, these clonotypes led the CD3+CD56-NKG2C+ fraction as well in four donors.

The clonotype comes from a woman under 30 in good health. The chain links TRBV18 to TRBJ1-6; D is perhaps TRBD1 (5 bases). Source material: PBMCs. DNA for the CDR3: TGTGCCAGCTTGGGGGACTGGAGTTCACCCCTCCACTTT. It yields the protein CASLGDWSSPLHF.